This entry lists 30 T cell receptor beta chains sequenced from one sample in a study of blood T cells in healthy people across ages. Using a J-beta primer mix together with a sample-barcoded 5' primer, a second PCR was run for roughly 6 to 11 cycles. TCRdb re-called the 5' RACE reads with MiXCR, one entry per CDR3 protein. Of 600,000 or so distinct CDR3 sequences in the sample, roughly 20% are singletons; the top ten hold under 4%. Specimen: blood. The receptor set was obtained from a man in his 70s in good health.

The chain joins TRBV6-1 to TRBJ1-1, with D possibly being TRBD1 (5 bases). The V gene lost 4 bases and the J gene lost 3 bases, with 12 bases spanning the gap. The V gene's germline CDR1 is MNHNS and CDR2 SASEGT. This CDR3 is built from 14 residues. This chain's CDR3 is CASSASGFYTEAFF. In DNA, the CDR3 is TGTGCCAGCAGTGCCTCAGGGTTTTACACTGAAGCTTTCTTT.

Only a few counts were recorded for this clonotype. The rearrangement links TRBV5-1 to TRBJ2-7; maybe TRBD1 (6 bases). This CDR3 has 15 residues. CDR1 is SGHRS, CDR2 YFSETQ, per germline. V lost 0 bases and J 0 bases, leaving 10 bases between the germline ends. CDR3 DNA sequence: TGCGCCAGCAGCTTGGTTGGCAGGGGCTCCTACGAGCAGTACTTC. The encoded protein is CASSLVGRGSYEQYF.

V and J are TRBV20-1 and TRBJ1-2; possible D gene TRBD1, 5 bases. CDR3 size: 15 residues. Germline CDR1 reads DFQATT; CDR2 reads SNEGSKA (reference sequence). V was trimmed by 0 bases and J by 4 bases, leaving 15 bases between them. CDR3 sequence: CSAREDGATTYGYTF. CDR3 nucleotides: TGCAGTGCTAGAGAGGATGGGGCTACAACCTATGGCTACACCTTC.

The rearrangement links TRBV12-3 or TRBV12-4 to TRBJ1-1, with 7 bases fitting TRBD1. The CDR3 sequence is 11 residues long. J was trimmed by 8 bases and V by 7 bases; bases with no gene match: 4. CDR3 nucleotide sequence: TGTGCCAGCACCCTGGACAGGGAAGCTTTCTTT. It translates to CASTLDREAFF.

As regards this clonotype: It is unclear where the CDR3 begins or ends on the DNA, so no DNA is shown, and the CDR3 is as TCRdb lists it. The chain carries TRBV21-1 and TRBJ1-2. TRBV21-1 is designated a pseudogene. The CDR3 adds up to 13 amino acids, both ends counted. This CDR3 reads CASSVGSLYGCTF.

This clonotype has only a few counts. This chain connects TRBV20-1 to TRBJ2-5; TRBD1 agrees at 8 bases. Trimming took 3 bases from V and 6 from J; bases not matched to a gene: 6. Per germline, CDR1 DFQATT and CDR2 SNEGSKA (reference sequence). The CDR3 is 13 amino acids. CDR3 residues: CSASRTGMQTQYF. DNA of the CDR3: TGCAGTGCTAGCCGGACAGGGATGCAGACCCAGTACTTC.

This clonotype was picked up many times. The chain uses TRBV5-1 and TRBJ2-2; D not certain. Trimming cost V 4 bases and J 3 bases, with 7 bases left between them. Germline lookup yields CDR1 SGHRS and CDR2 YFSETQ. This CDR3 region has 13 residues. The CDR3 sequence is CASSDRDTGELFF. The CDR3 coding sequence is TGCGCCAGCAGCGACCGGGACACCGGGGAGCTGTTTTTT.

The sample holds a few counts of this clonotype. The DNA of the CDR3 is TGCGCCAGCAGCTTGGAAGTGCGGGAAAGTGAGCAGTTCTTC. It translates to CASSLEVRESEQFF. The chain uses TRBV5-1 and TRBJ2-5; D is possibly TRBD2 (6 bases). The DNA end favors TRBJ2-1, so the J call may be wrong. This CDR3 has 14 amino acids. CDR1 is SGHRS, CDR2 YFSETQ, per germline.

This clonotype appeared a few times. The CDR3 DNA is TGTGCCAGCAGATTGAGAAAACAGCCCCAGCATTTT. It specifies CASRLRKQPQHF. V and J are TRBV27 and TRBJ1-5; D gene uncertain. Trimming removed 6 bases from V and 7 bases from J, with 10 bases in between. There are 12 residues in the CDR3. Germline V gene data show CDR1 as MNHEY and CDR2 as SMNVEV (reference sequence).

A few counts support this clonotype. The chain couples TRBV14 to TRBJ1-5, with no clear D. The germline V gene encodes CDR1 SGHDN and CDR2 FVKESK. The V and J ends lost 1 base and 3 bases respectively, with 10 bases between them. This CDR3 has 15 residues. CDR3 DNA: TGTGCCAGCAGCCAAGTTGGTAGCCACAATCAGCCCCAGCATTTT. It codes for CASSQVGSHNQPQHF. Based on the CDR3 plus reference TRBV14 and TRBJ1-5, the full variable domain is EAGVTQFPSHSVIEKGQTVTLRCDPISGHDNLYWYRRVMGKEIKFLLHFVKESKQDESGMPNNRFLAERTGGTYSTLKVQPAELEDSGVYFCASSQVGSHNQPQHFGDGTRLSIL.

The chain joins TRBV20-1 to TRBJ2-3; 10 nucleotides line up with TRBD2. V dropped 6 bases and J dropped 5; count of bases not matched to a gene: 11. Germline CDR1 reads DFQATT; CDR2 reads SNEGSKA (reference sequence). CDR3 length: 15 amino acids. The chain's CDR3 is CSASQLAGLRDTQYF. DNA of the CDR3: TGCAGTGCCAGCCAACTAGCGGGACTGAGAGATACGCAGTATTTT.

This clonotype was seen a handful of times. V and J are TRBV4-3 and TRBJ2-2, with 7 bases fitting TRBD2. There are 18 residues in the CDR3. Germline assignment: CDR1 LGHNA and CDR2 YSLEER. Trimming cost V 0 bases and J 0 bases; bases outside gene matches: 7. In DNA, the CDR3 is TGCGCCAGCAGCCAAGAGCCCGGGGGGTTCTCGAACACCGGGGAGCTGTTTTTT. It translates to CASSQEPGGFSNTGELFF.

This sequence joins TRBV7-2 and TRBJ2-5, with TRBD2 matching over 10 bases. This CDR3 is 16 amino acids long. From germline, CDR1 is SGHTA and CDR2 FQGNSA. The trim removed 2 bases at V and 2 bases at J, leaving 5 bases unmatched. The CDR3 region has the DNA TGTGCCAGCAGCTTACCGAAGCGGGGGGGACAAGAGACCCAGTACTTC. Protein sequence: CASSLPKRGGQETQYF.

A few counts support this clonotype. This chain connects TRBV24-1 to TRBJ2-5, with 7 positions matching TRBD1. Germline values: CDR1 KGHDR, CDR2 SFDVKD. CDR3 length equals 14 residues. V lost 2 bases to trimming and J lost 3 bases; unmatched junction nucleotides: 2. The CDR3 region has the DNA TGTGCCACCAGTGATTCCGGGACAGAAGAGACCCAGTACTTC. This translates into CATSDSGTEETQYF.

This chain links TRBV7-9 with TRBJ2-5, with D perhaps matching TRBD1 or TRBD2 (6 bases each). CDR1 is SEHNR, CDR2 FQNEAQ, per germline (reference sequence). The CDR3 has 15 amino acids. V gave up 2 bases and J gave up 2 bases, with 12 bases separating them. CDR3 bases: TGTGCCAGCAGCTTAAATAGGGGGACTCAAGAGACCCAGTACTTC. This gives the protein CASSLNRGTQETQYF.

This chain's CDR3 is CATSRWTGSSYNEQFF. DNA for the CDR3: TGTGCCACCAGCAGATGGACAGGGAGCTCCTACAATGAGCAGTTCTTC. The chain is built from TRBV15 and TRBJ2-1; TRBD1 matches 8 bases. This CDR3 region has 16 residues. V lost 2 bases, J lost 0 bases, and 3 bases stayed unmatched. CDR1 is LNHNV, CDR2 YYDKDF, per germline (reference sequence).

V is TRBV6-5 and J is TRBJ2-5, with 7 bases lining up with TRBD1. The DNA end is more similar to TRBJ2-1, so the J call may be wrong. CDR3 size: 15 residues. From germline, CDR1 is MNHEY and CDR2 SVGAGI. This CDR3 is CASIHSGGARNEQFF. CDR3 bases: TGTGCCAGCATCCACTCAGGGGGAGCCCGGAATGAGCAGTTCTTC.

This clonotype has only a few counts. A single base separates this from a much larger clone, so it may be a read error. The CDR3 DNA reads as TGCAGTGCTGGAACACAGGGGGCTTGGAACACTGAAGCTTTCTTT. This translates into CSAGTQGAWNTEAFF. The chain combines TRBV20-1 with TRBJ1-1, with 9 positions matching TRBD1. The CDR3 extends over 15 amino acids. With V trimmed by 5 bases and J by 1 base, 8 bases remained unmatched. Germline V lookup: CDR1 DFQATT, CDR2 SNEGSKA (reference sequence).

This clonotype showed up just a few times. The junction differs from germline at one of its ends, possibly a read error. The rearrangement uses TRBV6-5 and TRBJ1-1; 8 bases align to TRBD1. This CDR3 region has 15 residues. Germline-derived CDR1 and CDR2 are MNHEY and SVGAGI. CDR3 DNA: TGTGCCAGCAGTTACCCAGGACAGGGAAACACTGAAGTTTTCTTT. Amino acids: CASSYPGQGNTEVFF.

This clonotype was detected only a few times. The chain combines TRBV29-1 with TRBJ2-5; 7 nucleotides align to TRBD1. The DNA end favors TRBJ2-1, so the J call may be wrong. CDR3 length equals 19 residues. CDR1 is SQVTM and CDR2 is ANQGSEA in the germline V gene. The CDR3 loop is CSVDGTGWSDRDRCNEQFF. As DNA, the CDR3 is TGCAGCGTTGACGGCACCGGCTGGAGTGACAGGGATCGCTGCAATGAGCAGTTCTTC.

This clonotype was counted a few times. This chain links TRBV20-1 with TRBJ2-5; 11 bases are shared with TRBD2. The J call may be faulty, since TRBJ2-7 better matches the DNA end. Germline values: CDR1 DFQATT, CDR2 SNEGSKA (reference sequence). This CDR3 is built from 14 residues. CDR3 protein: CSARLAGGTYEQYF. CDR3 nucleotides: TGCAGTGCTAGACTAGCGGGAGGTACCTACGAGCAGTACTTC.

This clonotype appeared many times. The chain couples TRBV6-1 to TRBJ2-5; D call uncertain. V lost 0 bases, J lost 5 bases, and 4 bases lay in between. Germline CDR1 reads MNHNS; CDR2 reads SASEGT. There are 12 residues in the CDR3. The CDR3 nucleotides are TGTGCCAGCAGTGAAGCGAAGGAGACCCAGTACTTC. The encoded protein is CASSEAKETQYF.

This clonotype was counted between two and nine times. The CDR3 bases are TGTGCCAGCAGCCCACCCCCGGGAGTAGGATACGAGCAGTACTTC. This codes for CASSPPPGVGYEQYF. The V and J genes are TRBV5-4 and TRBJ2-7, with D perhaps TRBD2 (6 bases). Germline lookup yields CDR1 SGHNT and CDR2 YYREEE (reference sequence). The V end lost 4 bases, the J end lost 4 bases, and 18 bases lay between the germline ends. The CDR3 covers 15 residues.

This clonotype was counted between two and nine times. V is TRBV3-1 and J is TRBJ1-3; D not certain. The CDR3 consists of 18 residues. V lost 1 base to trimming and J lost 0 bases, with 16 bases between them. Germline CDR1 is LGHDT and CDR2 is YNNKEL (reference sequence). The CDR3 nucleotides read TGTGCCAGCAGCCAAGGTTCTCCACGTACTCTCTCTGGAAACACCATATATTTT. The encoded protein is CASSQGSPRTLSGNTIYF.

This chain uses TRBV5-1 with TRBJ1-4, with D perhaps matching TRBD1 (5 bases). Germline V gene data show CDR1 as SGHRS and CDR2 as YFSETQ. This CDR3 is 15 amino acids long. Trimming cost V 0 bases and J 8 bases, with 14 bases left between them. In DNA, the CDR3 is TGCGCCAGCAGCTTGGATGGCAGGGTCGAAGAAAAACTGTTTTTT. Its protein is CASSLDGRVEEKLFF.

This sequence joins TRBV12-3 or TRBV12-4 and TRBJ2-1; D is perhaps TRBD2 (6 bases). There are 14 residues in the CDR3. Trimming took off 7 bases at V and 7 bases at J, with 17 bases between the two ends. The CDR3 coding sequence is TGTGCCAGCACGGGCGGGATGGTGAATAATGAGCAGTTCTTC. Translating gives CASTGGMVNNEQFF.

DNA for the CDR3: TGTGCCAGCAGCCAAGATTGGGCTAGCGGCACAGATACGCAGTATTTT. Protein product: CASSQDWASGTDTQYF. This chain joins TRBV14 and TRBJ2-3, with D possibly being TRBD2 (6 bases). Germline V CDR1 and CDR2: SGHDN, FVKESK. The CDR3 covers 16 residues. The V end was cut by 0 bases, the J end by 1 base, with 11 bases between. The full variable domain, completed using reference TRBV14 and TRBJ2-3, is EAGVTQFPSHSVIEKGQTVTLRCDPISGHDNLYWYRRVMGKEIKFLLHFVKESKQDESGMPNNRFLAERTGGTYSTLKVQPAELEDSGVYFCASSQDWASGTDTQYFGPGTRLTVL.

A word on this clonotype: One end of the junction varies from germline; a read error may be responsible. The rearrangement joins TRBV7-8 to TRBJ2-5, with TRBD2 identical over 8 bases. Germline CDR1 is SGHVS and CDR2 is FQNEAQ. The CDR3 has 14 residues. CDR3 sequence: CASSPPPGLETQYF. The CDR3 DNA reads as TGTGCCAGCAGCCCCCCCCCGGGACTAGAGACCCAGTACTTT. The entire variable domain, with the rest obtained from reference TRBV7-8 and TRBJ2-5, is as follows: GAGVSQSPRYKVAKRGQDVALRCDPISGHVSLFWYQQALGQGPEFLTYFQNEAQLDKSGLPSDRFFAERPEGSVSTLKIQRTQQEDSAVYLCASSPPPGLETQYFGPGTRLLVL.

The V and J genes are TRBV11-2 and TRBJ2-3, with TRBD2 identical over 7 bases. CDR1 is SGHAT, CDR2 FQNNGV, per germline. The CDR3 runs to 18 residues. J was trimmed by 5 bases and V by 0 bases; bases with no gene match: 14. Here the CDR3 reads CASSLDLLRAGSVDTQYF. The DNA of the CDR3 is TGTGCCAGCAGCTTAGATCTCCTACGAGCGGGGTCGGTAGATACGCAGTATTTT.

The chain employs TRBV7-2 and TRBJ2-4; D call uncertain. Germline V gene sequence: CDR1 SGHTA, CDR2 FQGNSA. The CDR3 has 15 residues. Trimming took off 0 bases at V and 3 bases at J, with 9 bases between the two ends. The CDR3 region has the DNA TGTGCCAGCAGCTTAGCACTTTTGGACAAAAACATTCAGTACTTC. This gives the protein CASSLALLDKNIQYF.